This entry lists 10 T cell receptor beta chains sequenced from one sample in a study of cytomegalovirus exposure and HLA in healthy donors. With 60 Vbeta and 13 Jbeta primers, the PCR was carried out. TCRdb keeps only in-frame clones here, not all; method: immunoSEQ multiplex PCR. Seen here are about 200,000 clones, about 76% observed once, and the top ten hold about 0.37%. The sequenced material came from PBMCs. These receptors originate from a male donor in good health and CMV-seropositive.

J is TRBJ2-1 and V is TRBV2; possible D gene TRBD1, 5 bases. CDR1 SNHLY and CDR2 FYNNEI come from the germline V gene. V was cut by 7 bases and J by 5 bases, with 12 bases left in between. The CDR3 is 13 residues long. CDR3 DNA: TGTGCCAGCACTAGGGTACAGGACAATGAGCAGTTCTTC. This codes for CASTRVQDNEQFF.

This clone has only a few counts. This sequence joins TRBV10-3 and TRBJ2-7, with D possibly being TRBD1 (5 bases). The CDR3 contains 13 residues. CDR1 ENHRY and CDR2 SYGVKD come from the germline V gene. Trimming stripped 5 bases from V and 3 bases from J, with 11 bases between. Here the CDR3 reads CAISRTPRYEQYF. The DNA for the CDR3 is TGTGCCATCAGTCGGACACCCCGCTACGAGCAGTACTTC.

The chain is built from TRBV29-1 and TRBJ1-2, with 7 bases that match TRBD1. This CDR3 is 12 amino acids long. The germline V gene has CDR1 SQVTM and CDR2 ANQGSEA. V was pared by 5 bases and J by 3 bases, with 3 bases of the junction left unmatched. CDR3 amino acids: CSVRQGDYGYTF. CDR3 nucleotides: TGCAGCGTTAGGCAGGGGGACTATGGCTACACCTTC. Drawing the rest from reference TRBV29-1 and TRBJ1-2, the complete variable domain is SAVISQKPSRDICQRGTSLTIQCQVDSQVTMMFWYRQQPGQSLTLIATANQGSEATYESGFVIDKFPISRPNLTFSTLTVSNMSPEDSSIYLCSVRQGDYGYTFGSGTRLTVV.

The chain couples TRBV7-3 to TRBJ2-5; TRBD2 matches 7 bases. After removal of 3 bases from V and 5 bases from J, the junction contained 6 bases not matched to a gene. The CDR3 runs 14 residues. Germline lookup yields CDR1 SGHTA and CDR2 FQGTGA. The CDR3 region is CASSLIGGGETQYF. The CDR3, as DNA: TGTGCCAGCAGCTTGATCGGGGGAGGGGAGACCCAGTACTTC.

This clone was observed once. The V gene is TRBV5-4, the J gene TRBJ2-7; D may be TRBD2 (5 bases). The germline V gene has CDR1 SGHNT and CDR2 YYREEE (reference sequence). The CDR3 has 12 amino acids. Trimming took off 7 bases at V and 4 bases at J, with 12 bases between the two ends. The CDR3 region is CASAAAGYEQYF. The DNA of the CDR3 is TGTGCCAGCGCAGCGGCGGGTTACGAGCAGTACTTC.

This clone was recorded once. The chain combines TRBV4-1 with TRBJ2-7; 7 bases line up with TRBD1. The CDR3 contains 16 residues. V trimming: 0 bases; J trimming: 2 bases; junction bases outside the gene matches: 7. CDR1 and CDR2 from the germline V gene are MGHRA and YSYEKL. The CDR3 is CASSQDGTEIAYEQYF. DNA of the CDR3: TGCGCCAGCAGCCAAGACGGGACAGAGATCGCCTACGAGCAGTACTTC.

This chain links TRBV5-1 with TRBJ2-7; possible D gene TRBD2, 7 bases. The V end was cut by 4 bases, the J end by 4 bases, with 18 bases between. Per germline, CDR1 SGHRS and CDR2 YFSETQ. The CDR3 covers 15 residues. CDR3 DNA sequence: TGCGCCAGCAGCCCGGGGGGCGGGAGTCAGTACGAGCAGTACTTC. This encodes CASSPGGGSQYEQYF.

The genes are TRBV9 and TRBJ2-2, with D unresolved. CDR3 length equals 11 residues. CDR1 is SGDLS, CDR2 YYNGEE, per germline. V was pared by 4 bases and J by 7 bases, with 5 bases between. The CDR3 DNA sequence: TGTGCCAGCAGCTCCAGCGGGGAGCTGTTTTTT. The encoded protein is CASSSSGELFF.

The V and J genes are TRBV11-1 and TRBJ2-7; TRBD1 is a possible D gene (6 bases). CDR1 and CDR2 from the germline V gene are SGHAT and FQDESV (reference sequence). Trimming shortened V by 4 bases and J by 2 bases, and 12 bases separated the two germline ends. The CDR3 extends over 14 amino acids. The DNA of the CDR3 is TGTGCCAGCAGCTGGGACAATCCGACCTACGAGCAGTACTTC. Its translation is CASSWDNPTYEQYF.

As DNA, the CDR3 is TGCGCCAGCAGCCAAGGACTAGCGGGGGGCACAGATACGCAGTATTTT. Translation: CASSQGLAGGTDTQYF. The rearrangement uses TRBV4-3 and TRBJ2-3; 12 bases fit TRBD2. The length of the CDR3 is 16 residues. Germline CDR1 LGHNA, CDR2 YSLEER. V lost 1 base to trimming and J lost 1 base; unmatched junction nucleotides: 0.